Following are 20 T cell receptor beta chains from one sample sequenced in a study of shared clonotypes between healthy human individuals. Data came from immunoSEQ multiplex PCR; TCRdb stores just in-frame clones and leaves some out. This table has some 1,100,000 clones, about 84% appearing once. The sample consisted of memory CD4+ T cells from PBMCs. The subset denotes: CD45RA-negative fraction. The receptors originated from a man between 18 and 35 years old in good health. Some clones in this sample may be carry-over from other donors' samples.

The V call is TRBV4-2, the J call TRBJ2-1; 14 bases line up with TRBD2. V was clipped by 3 bases and J by 7 bases; unmatched bases: 5. CDR1 and CDR2 (germline): LGHNA, YNFKEQ. CDR3 size: 16 residues. CDR3 nucleotides: TGTGCCAGCAGCCACCCAGGGACTAGCGGGAGAAATGAGCAGTTCTTC. It encodes CASSHPGTSGRNEQFF.

This rearrangement joins TRBV28 to TRBJ2-3; TRBD2 aligns across 8 bases. Germline V gene sequence: CDR1 MDHEN, CDR2 SYDVKM. The CDR3 is made up of 18 amino acids. V lost 5 bases to trimming and J lost 3 bases; unmatched junction nucleotides: 16. This chain's CDR3 is CASSPRNYQRERTDTQYF. DNA of the CDR3: TGTGCCAGCAGTCCGAGAAACTACCAGCGGGAGCGGACAGATACGCAGTATTTT.

The chain employs TRBV19 and TRBJ2-5; TRBD1 matches 8 bases. Germline V CDR1 and CDR2: LNHDA, SQIVND (reference sequence). Trimming took 5 bases from V and 5 from J; bases not matched to a gene: 10. The CDR3 has 15 amino acids. For the CDR3, the DNA is TGTGCCAGTAGTCCCGAAAGGACAGGGCTGGAGACCCAGTACTTC. Translation gives CASSPERTGLETQYF.

The chain uses TRBV5-6 and TRBJ1-1; 9 bases align to TRBD1. The CDR3 is 16 amino acids. V lost 4 bases to trimming and J lost 2 bases; unmatched junction nucleotides: 9. Germline CDR1 is SGHDT and CDR2 is YYEEEE. For the CDR3, the DNA is TGTGCCAGCAGCCCATACGGCACAGGGGGCAACACTGAAGCTTTCTTT. Translated: CASSPYGTGGNTEAFF.

The genes are TRBV28 and TRBJ2-7; no clear D gene. CDR1 is MDHEN, CDR2 SYDVKM, per germline. CDR3 length equals 15 residues. Trimming cost V 7 bases and J 7 bases, with 23 bases left between them. The CDR3 DNA reads TGTGCCAGCACCGGTGACATCCCGCTTCGAGTGGAGCAGTACTTC. The encoded protein is CASTGDIPLRVEQYF.

This sequence joins TRBV27 and TRBJ1-2; 10 nucleotides match TRBD1. V shed 0 bases and J 5 bases; nucleotides not matched to a gene: 6. The CDR3 covers 16 residues. The germline CDR1 and CDR2 sequences are MNHEY and SMNVEV (reference sequence). CDR3 sequence reads: CASSLSQDRGRYGYTF. In DNA, the CDR3 is TGTGCCAGCAGTTTATCGCAGGACAGGGGGAGGTATGGCTACACCTTC.

This chain connects TRBV21-1 to TRBJ1-5; TRBD1, the table's D call, was not compared with the DNA. TRBV21-1 is a pseudogene. The length of the CDR3 is 15 residues. CDR3 amino acids: CASSKGDTRNQPQHF. CDR3 nucleotide sequence: TGTGCCAGCAGCAAAGGGGACACCCGCAATCAGCCCCAGCATTTT.

The J gene is TRBJ2-1, the V gene TRBV11-2; 8 bases are shared with TRBD1. V was pared by 2 bases and J by 4 bases, with 7 bases of the junction left unmatched. The germline V gene has CDR1 SGHAT and CDR2 FQNNGV. CDR3 length equals 16 residues. CDR3 in DNA: TGTGCCAGCAGCTTATTTGGACAGGGTTTTTACAATGAGCAGTTCTTC. Translation gives CASSLFGQGFYNEQFF.

The V gene is TRBV11-1, the J gene TRBJ2-2; 7 bases line up with TRBD1. The ends lost 5 bases at V and 5 bases at J; junction bases unmatched: 2. This CDR3 has 13 residues. In germline, CDR1 is SGHAT, CDR2 FQDESV (reference sequence). CDR3 protein: CASSPTGTGELFF. The CDR3 DNA follows: TGTGCCAGCAGCCCGACAGGGACCGGGGAGCTGTTTTTT.

The J gene is TRBJ2-2, the V gene TRBV7-2, with TRBD1 identical over 9 bases. The CDR3 has 17 residues. Losses at the gene ends were 6 bases for V and 0 bases for J; bases not matched to a gene: 8. Germline V gene lookup returns CDR1 SGHTA and CDR2 FQGNSA. CDR3 sequence (DNA): TGTGCCAGCAGACCGGACAGGGGACGGTCGAACACCGGGGAGCTGTTTTTT. Protein sequence: CASRPDRGRSNTGELFF.

The chain links TRBV27 to TRBJ2-5; D not certain. Germline lookup yields CDR1 MNHEY and CDR2 SMNVEV (reference sequence). V shed 0 bases and J shed 4 bases, with 12 bases lying between them. The CDR3 runs 15 residues. The CDR3 bases are TGTGCCAGCAGTTTATCGTCTTCCCGGCTAGAGACCCAGTACTTC. Encoded protein: CASSLSSSRLETQYF.

This clone has at least ten counts. The chain employs TRBV9 and TRBJ1-2; no definite D call. CDR1 is SGDLS and CDR2 is YYNGEE in the germline V gene. The length of the CDR3 is 14 residues. Deletions cut 0 bases from V and 4 bases from J, with 10 bases between. The CDR3 reads CASSVGEYGYGYTF. The CDR3 nucleotides are TGTGCCAGCAGCGTAGGGGAGTACGGCTATGGCTACACCTTC.

This chain uses TRBV28 with TRBJ1-4; D is undetermined. This CDR3 has 13 residues. V lost 5 bases and J lost 7, with 11 bases in between. Germline V gene data show CDR1 as MDHEN and CDR2 as SYDVKM. CDR3 protein: CASSPPYGEKLFF. The CDR3 region has the DNA TGTGCCAGCAGTCCCCCGTACGGTGAAAAACTGTTTTTT.

This clone was recorded only once. This sequence joins TRBV5-1 and TRBJ1-4; TRBD1 matches at 7 bases. J lost 5 bases, V lost 4 bases, and 8 bases had no gene match. This CDR3 has 15 amino acids. Germline-derived CDR1 and CDR2 are SGHRS and YFSETQ. The CDR3 sequence: CASSPPGQLNEKLFF. The CDR3 bases are TGCGCCAGCAGCCCTCCGGGACAGCTCAATGAAAAACTGTTTTTT.

The rearrangement uses TRBV11-2 and TRBJ2-1; TRBD2 aligns across 7 bases. J gave up 8 bases and V 1 base, and 5 bases lay outside the gene matches. Germline CDR1 SGHAT, CDR2 FQNNGV. The CDR3 extends over 14 amino acids. CDR3 protein: CASSLVGGSYEQFF. The CDR3, as DNA: TGTGCCAGCAGCTTAGTTGGCGGGAGCTATGAGCAGTTCTTC.

This clone was found a few times. The gene calls are TRBV2 and TRBJ1-1; maybe TRBD1 (5 bases). Trimming pared 6 bases from V and 0 bases from J, leaving 11 bases between. Germline CDR1 and CDR2: SNHLY and FYNNEI. This CDR3 has 14 amino acids. The CDR3 loop is CASSDQTVNTEAFF. The CDR3 DNA follows: TGTGCCAGCAGCGACCAGACAGTGAACACTGAAGCTTTCTTT.

CDR3 sequence (DNA): TGCGCCAGCAGCCGACAAACCGGGGAGCTGTTTTTT. Amino acids: CASSRQTGELFF. The chain is built from TRBV4-1 and TRBJ2-2; D gene unclear. The CDR3 runs 12 residues. Germline V gene data show CDR1 as MGHRA and CDR2 as YSYEKL. V was pared by 4 bases and J by 5 bases, with 5 bases between.

This chain connects TRBV14 to TRBJ2-3; TRBD2 matches at 12 bases. The CDR3 runs 17 residues. Germline CDR1 and CDR2: SGHDN and FVKESK. V shed 4 bases, J shed 6 bases, and the junction held 11 bases outside the gene matches. This CDR3 is CASSRPTSGRLSDTQYF. CDR3 bases: TGTGCCAGCAGCCGCCCTACTAGCGGGAGGCTTTCTGATACGCAGTATTTT.

The chain employs TRBV30 and TRBJ2-7; the D is unclear. Trimming took off 0 bases at V and 3 bases at J, with 6 bases between the two ends. CDR1 and CDR2 from the germline V gene are GTSNPN and SVGIG (reference sequence). The CDR3 has 12 residues. CDR3 protein: CAWSVGNYEQYF. In DNA, the CDR3 is TGTGCCTGGAGTGTAGGTAACTACGAGCAGTACTTC.

The V call is TRBV10-3, the J call TRBJ2-7, with D possibly TRBD2 on 6 matching bases. Trimming stripped 7 bases from V and 3 bases from J, with 7 bases between. The CDR3 totals 11 residues. The germline gives CDR1 ENHRY, CDR2 SYGVKD. CDR3 coding DNA: TGTGCCATCATGGGGGGCTACGAGCAGTACTTC. Translation gives CAIMGGYEQYF.